The 12 T cell receptor beta chains below come from one sample, sequenced in a study of control samples from healthy donors and cancer patients. Produced via immunoSEQ multiplex PCR; TCRdb's table is partial and in-frame only. This table has about 65,000 clones, roughly nine tenths appearing once. The sample consisted of PBMCs. The receptor set was obtained from a woman aged 45-65 years with colorectal cancer.

The CDR3 here is CASSLVSGLGQGAYGYTF. The DNA for the CDR3 is TGTGCCAGCAGCTTAGTTAGTGGGTTAGGACAGGGAGCTTATGGCTACACCTTC. The V and J genes are TRBV7-8 and TRBJ1-2, with TRBD1 matching over 8 bases. The CDR3 consists of 18 residues. Germline CDR1 is SGHVS and CDR2 is FQNEAQ. V shed 1 base, J shed 5 bases, and the junction held 15 bases outside the gene matches.

This clone has just one count. The chain links TRBV12-3 or TRBV12-4 to TRBJ2-1; TRBD2 agrees at 7 bases. The CDR3 extends over 12 amino acids. V lost 5 bases to trimming and J lost 9 bases; unmatched junction nucleotides: 4. CDR3 amino acids: CASSGGGPEQFF. The CDR3 DNA reads TGTGCCAGCAGTGGGGGGGGACCTGAGCAGTTCTTC.

V is TRBV29-1 and J is TRBJ1-2; 9 bases match TRBD1. The V gene's germline CDR1 is SQVTM and CDR2 ANQGSEA. The CDR3 totals 12 residues. The V segment lost 7 bases and the J segment 6 bases; nucleotides outside the gene matches: 6. The chain's CDR3 is CSEQQGADGYTF. CDR3 sequence (DNA): TGCAGCGAACAACAGGGGGCGGATGGCTACACCTTC.

This chain joins TRBV6-5 and TRBJ1-2, with a possible D match to TRBD1 (6 bases). Trimming removed 4 bases at V and 5 bases at J, with 11 bases between. The CDR3 runs 13 residues. Germline assignment: CDR1 MNHEY and CDR2 SVGAGI. For the CDR3, the DNA is TGTGCCAGCAGTTTTGACAGGACGTATGGCTACACCTTC. This encodes CASSFDRTYGYTF.

The V call is TRBV28, the J call TRBJ2-7; 7 positions match TRBD2. In germline, CDR1 is MDHEN, CDR2 SYDVKM. The CDR3 spans 15 residues. Trimming took 4 bases from V and 2 from J; bases not matched to a gene: 8. CDR3 sequence (DNA): TGTGCCAGCAGTTCTCTAGCGGACGTTACCTACGAGCAGTACTTC. It encodes CASSSLADVTYEQYF.

V and J are TRBV5-1 and TRBJ1-1; no reliable D call. Germline loops: CDR1 SGHRS, CDR2 YFSETQ. This CDR3 comprises 15 residues. The V end lost 0 bases, the J end lost 1 base, and 10 bases lay between the germline ends. CDR3 residues: CASSLGGPGNTEAFF. The CDR3 region has the DNA TGCGCCAGCAGCTTGGGAGGGCCAGGGAACACTGAAGCTTTCTTT.

This chain joins TRBV7-3 and TRBJ1-1; D is perhaps TRBD1 (5 bases). CDR1 is SGHTA, CDR2 FQGTGA, per germline. The CDR3 sequence is 14 residues long. Trimming stripped 5 bases from V and 1 base from J, with 11 bases between. DNA for the CDR3: TGTGCCAGCAGCCCGGGACGGGGGAACACTGAAGCTTTCTTT. Amino acids: CASSPGRGNTEAFF.

The chain uses TRBV15 and TRBJ2-1, with 9 bases identical to TRBD2. The V and J ends lost 0 bases and 8 bases, in that order; junction bases with no gene match: 17. CDR1 is LNHNV and CDR2 is YYDKDF in the germline V gene (reference sequence). CDR3 length: 19 amino acids. The CDR3 here is CATSRDARVGGGEGDEQFF. DNA for the CDR3: TGTGCCACCAGCAGAGATGCCCGGGTCGGCGGGGGGGAAGGCGATGAGCAGTTCTTC.

The rearrangement links TRBV28 to TRBJ2-7; TRBD1 matches at 7 bases. V lost 5 bases and J lost 2; bases outside the gene matches: 9. The CDR3 contains 15 residues. Germline CDR1 reads MDHEN; CDR2 reads SYDVKM. The CDR3: CASSGPNRGAYEQYF. In nucleotides, the CDR3 is TGTGCCAGCAGTGGACCCAACAGGGGAGCCTACGAGCAGTACTTC.

This rearrangement joins TRBV27 to TRBJ2-7; tentatively, D is TRBD2 (5 bases). The CDR3 sequence is 13 residues long. V lost 8 bases, J lost 3 bases, and 14 bases lay in between. Germline-derived CDR1 and CDR2 are MNHEY and SMNVEV (reference sequence). The CDR3 DNA follows: TGTGCCAGCGGTCCTAGCTCCGGCTACGAGCAGTACTTC. Translated: CASGPSSGYEQYF.

This clone was seen a few times. CDR3 residues: CASTRTGRTEAFF. For the CDR3, the DNA is TGTGCCAGTACCAGGACAGGGAGGACTGAAGCTTTCTTT. This sequence joins TRBV19 and TRBJ1-1; 8 positions match TRBD1. V lost 7 bases, J lost 5 bases, and 6 bases stayed unmatched. The CDR3 loop spans 13 amino acids. From germline, CDR1 is LNHDA and CDR2 SQIVND (reference sequence).

The chain carries TRBV12-3 or TRBV12-4 and TRBJ2-7; 7 bases align to TRBD2. This CDR3 region has 12 residues. Germline trimming cut 3 bases from V and 7 bases from J; bases unmatched to any gene: 3. CDR3: CASSFGEGEQYF. DNA of the CDR3: TGTGCCAGCAGTTTCGGGGAGGGAGAGCAGTACTTC.